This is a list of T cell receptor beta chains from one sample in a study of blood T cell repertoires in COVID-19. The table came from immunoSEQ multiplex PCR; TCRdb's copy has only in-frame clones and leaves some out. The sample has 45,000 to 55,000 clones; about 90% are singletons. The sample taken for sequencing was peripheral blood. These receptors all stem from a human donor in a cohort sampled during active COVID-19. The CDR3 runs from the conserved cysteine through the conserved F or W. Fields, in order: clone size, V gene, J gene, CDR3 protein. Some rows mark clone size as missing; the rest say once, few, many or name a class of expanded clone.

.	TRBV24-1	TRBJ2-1	CATSDPAQDYNEQFF
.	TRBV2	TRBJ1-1	CASRGDRNTEAFF
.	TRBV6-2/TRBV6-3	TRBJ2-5	CASSERRRETQYF
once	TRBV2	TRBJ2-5	CASGSLGETQYF
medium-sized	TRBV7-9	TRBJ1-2	CASSLNGIGYGYTF
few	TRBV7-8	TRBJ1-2	CASSLQGLGSYGYTF
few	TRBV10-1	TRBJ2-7	CASSADRVPEQYF
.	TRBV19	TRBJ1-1	CASSSRTGDRTEAFF
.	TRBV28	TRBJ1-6	CASGPPSPLHF
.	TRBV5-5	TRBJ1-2	CASSLYSYGYTF
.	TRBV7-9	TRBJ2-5	CASSLSGGEGETQYF
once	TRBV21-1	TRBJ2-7	CASSKLFKVEYRTGGGEQYF
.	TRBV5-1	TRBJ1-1	CASSPRSNTEAFF
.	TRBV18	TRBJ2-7	CASSPLPTGEGAYEQYF
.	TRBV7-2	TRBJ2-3	CASSLEARGADTQYF
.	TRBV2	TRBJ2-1	CASSAHRGINEQFF
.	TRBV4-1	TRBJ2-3	CASSQDGTSGATDTQYF
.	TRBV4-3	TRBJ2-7	CASSQEMVDRGTPNLNEQYF
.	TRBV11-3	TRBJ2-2	CASSPTGGTGELFF
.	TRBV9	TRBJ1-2	CASSVGVGVTNYGYTF
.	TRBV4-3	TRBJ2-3	CASSETSGSTDTQYF
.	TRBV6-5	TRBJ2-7	CASSPFDAGSYEQYF
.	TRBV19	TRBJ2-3	CASSIAGDHATQYF
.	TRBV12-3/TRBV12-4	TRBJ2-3	CASSLGSTDTQYF
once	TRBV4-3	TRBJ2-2	CASSHPNGAGELFF
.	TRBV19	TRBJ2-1	CASSLDREPYNEQFF
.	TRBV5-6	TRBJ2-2	CASGRGGPNANTGELFF
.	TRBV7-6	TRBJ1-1	CASSLSGGNTEAFF
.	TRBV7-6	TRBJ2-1	CASSLGDYDNEQFF
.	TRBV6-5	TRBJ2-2	CASTGTSGGAGELFF
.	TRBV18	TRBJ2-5	CASSPPTGPGVSGTQYF
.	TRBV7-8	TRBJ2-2	CASSPTGSGANTGELFF
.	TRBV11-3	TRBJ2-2	CASSRHGGPSGELFF
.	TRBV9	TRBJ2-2	CASSGTSAPNTGELFF
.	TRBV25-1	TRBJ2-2	CASMAGLAGTGELFF
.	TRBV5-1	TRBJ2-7	CASSLYSGSNSYEQYF
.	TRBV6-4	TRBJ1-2	CASSASGSGGYTF
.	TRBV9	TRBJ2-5	CASSVGPGQGKETQYF
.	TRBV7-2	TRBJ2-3	CASSRTSGGAGDTQYF
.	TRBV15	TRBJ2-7	CATSRRGGYEQYF
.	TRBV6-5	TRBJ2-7	CASMRDRTYEQYF
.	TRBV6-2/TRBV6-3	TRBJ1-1	CASSYSGQIGLNTEAFF
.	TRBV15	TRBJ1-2	CATSRVGGNNYGYTF
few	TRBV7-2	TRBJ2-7	CASSGQGRDRDPSYEQYF
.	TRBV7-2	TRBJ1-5	CASSRGGGQPQHF
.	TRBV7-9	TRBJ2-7	CASSQAFLAGHGEQYF
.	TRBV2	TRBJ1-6	CASRSGQGPYNSPLHF
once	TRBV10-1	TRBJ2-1	CASSDPILNEQFF
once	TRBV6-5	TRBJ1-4	CASRVDTNEKLFF
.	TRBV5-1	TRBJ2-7	CASSLGQGSGYEQYF
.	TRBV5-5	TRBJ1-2	CASSLSQVNYGYTF
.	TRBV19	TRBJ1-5	CASSWSSPQQNQPQHF
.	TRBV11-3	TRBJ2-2	CASSPVGGANTGELFF
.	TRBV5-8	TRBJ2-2	CASSLGTSPTGELFF
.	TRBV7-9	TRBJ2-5	CASSPRTSGNQETQYF
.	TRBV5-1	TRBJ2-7	CASSNGQGSEQYF
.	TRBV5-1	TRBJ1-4	CASSWAGQRANEKLFF